This paragraph covers one T cell receptor (beta chain) sequence. Assay: immunoSEQ multiplex PCR; the TCRdb copy retains only in-frame clones and omits some. The sample holds about 2.5 million clones, roughly 90% seen once. The sample originates from a study of shared clonotypes between healthy human individuals. In the study overall: There were three CD4 naive, three CD4 memory, two CD8 naive and one CD8 memory plates per donor.

J was trimmed by 7 bases and V by 3 bases; bases with no gene match: 7. CDR1 and CDR2 from the germline V gene are SGHNT and YYREEE (reference sequence). This CDR3 spans 14 amino acids. V and J are TRBV5-4 and TRBJ1-2, with 9 bases lining up with TRBD1. The sample taken for sequencing was naive CD4+ T cells from PBMCs. Subset denoted: CD45RA+ positively selected. The clonotype originates from a man aged 18 to 29 in good health. Some clones in this sample may be carry-over from other donors' samples. The CDR3 DNA reads as TGTGCCAGCAGCTCTGGACAGGGGACCATTGGCTACACCTTC. It translates to CASSSGQGTIGYTF. Full variable domain (remainder filled in from reference TRBV5-4 and TRBJ1-2): ETGVTQSPTHLIKTRGQQVTLRCSSQSGHNTVSWYQQALGQGPQFIFQYYREEENGRGNFPPRFSGLQFPNYSSELNVNALELDDSALYLCASSSGQGTIGYTFGSGTRLTVV.